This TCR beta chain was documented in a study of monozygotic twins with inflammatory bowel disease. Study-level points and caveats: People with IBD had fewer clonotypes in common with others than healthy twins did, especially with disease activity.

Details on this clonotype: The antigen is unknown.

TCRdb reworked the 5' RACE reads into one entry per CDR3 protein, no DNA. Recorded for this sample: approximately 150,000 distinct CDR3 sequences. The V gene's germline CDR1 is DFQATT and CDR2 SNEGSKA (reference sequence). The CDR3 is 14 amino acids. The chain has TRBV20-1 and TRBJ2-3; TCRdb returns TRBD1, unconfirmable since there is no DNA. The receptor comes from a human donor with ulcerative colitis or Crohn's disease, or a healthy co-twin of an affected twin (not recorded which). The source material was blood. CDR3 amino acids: CSARRGAGGDTQYF.